Each of the 21 T cell receptor beta chains below was sequenced from the same sample in a study of shared clonotypes between healthy human individuals. Generated by immunoSEQ multiplex PCR, the TCRdb table keeps only in-frame clones and is missing some. Among approximately 2.1 million clones, roughly 93% were seen once, and the ten largest hold 0.39%. Sample: naive CD4+ T cells from PBMCs. Subset of the sample: CD45RA+ positively selected. These receptors originate from a man between 18 and 35 years old in good health. Some clones in this sample may be carry-over from other donors' samples.

For this clone: The identical CDR3 is also encoded by other nucleotide sequences in the sample. V and J are TRBV28 and TRBJ2-7; D ambiguous. This CDR3 has 12 amino acids. Per germline, CDR1 MDHEN and CDR2 SYDVKM. V dropped 4 bases and J dropped 1 base, with 5 bases sitting between them. CDR3 loop: CASSSPSYEQYF. CDR3 in DNA: TGTGCCAGCAGTTCGCCTTCCTACGAGCAGTACTTC.

The CDR3: CAWSDYSGRTEAFF. For the CDR3, the DNA is TGTGCCTGGAGTGACTATTCAGGTCGCACTGAAGCTTTCTTT. The chain couples TRBV30 to TRBJ1-1; D is ambiguous. Trimming shortened V by 1 base and J by 4 bases, and 13 bases separated the two germline ends. This CDR3 region has 14 residues. Germline V gene lookup returns CDR1 GTSNPN and CDR2 SVGIG (reference sequence).

The rearrangement uses TRBV7-2 and TRBJ2-3, with 10 nucleotides matching TRBD1. The V gene end was trimmed by 1 base and the J gene end by 3 bases; junction bases not matched to a gene: 4. Looked up from germline, CDR1 is SGHTA and CDR2 is FQGNSA. The CDR3 contains 16 residues. CDR3 sequence reads: CASSLGTGGPTDTQYF. In DNA, the CDR3 is TGTGCCAGCAGCTTAGGGACAGGGGGTCCTACAGATACGCAGTATTTT. Drawing the rest from reference TRBV7-2 and TRBJ2-3, the complete variable domain is GAGVSQSPSNKVTEKGKDVELRCDPISGHTALYWYRQSLGQGLEFLIYFQGNSAPDKSGLPSDRFSAERTGGSVSTLTIQRTQQEDSAVYLCASSLGTGGPTDTQYFGPGTRLTVL.

The J gene is TRBJ1-2, the V gene TRBV7-3, with 9 bases identical to TRBD1. V trimming: 0 bases; J trimming: 8 bases; junction bases outside the gene matches: 4. Germline CDR1 reads SGHTA; CDR2 reads FQGTGA. The CDR3 is 14 amino acids. DNA for the CDR3: TGTGCCAGCAGCTTAACGACAGGGGGTGGCGGCTACACCTTC. Protein product: CASSLTTGGGGYTF.

The gene calls are TRBV25-1 and TRBJ1-1; TRBD1 is a possible D gene (5 bases). With 4 bases removed from V and 2 bases from J, the gap between germline ends came to 14 bases. Germline values: CDR1 MGHDK, CDR2 SYGVNS. The CDR3 has 15 amino acids. The CDR3 bases are TGTGCCAGCAGTGCACCAAAGGGGCACAACACTGAAGCTTTCTTT. Protein: CASSAPKGHNTEAFF.

The chain uses TRBV19 and TRBJ1-2; 7 nucleotides match TRBD1. This CDR3 contains 15 residues. Germline CDR1 is LNHDA and CDR2 is SQIVND (reference sequence). V lost 7 bases to trimming and J lost 1 base; unmatched junction nucleotides: 9. The CDR3 here is CASTPGQANNYGYTF. For the CDR3, the DNA is TGTGCCAGTACCCCAGGACAGGCCAATAACTATGGCTACACCTTC.

The genes are TRBV6-5 and TRBJ1-5, with TRBD1 matching over 9 bases. V gave up 5 bases and J gave up 0 bases; unmatched junction bases: 2. The CDR3 runs 15 residues. In germline, CDR1 is MNHEY, CDR2 SVGAGI. CDR3 region: CASSRTGDSNQPQHF. CDR3 bases: TGTGCCAGCAGTAGGACAGGGGATAGCAATCAGCCCCAGCATTTT.

The rearrangement uses TRBV6-5 and TRBJ1-1; the D gene is possibly TRBD1 (5 bases). The CDR3 has 14 residues. The germline V gene encodes CDR1 MNHEY and CDR2 SVGAGI. V lost 9 bases to trimming and J lost 6 bases, with 20 bases between them. Here the CDR3 reads CASCRWGALSEAFF. Written as DNA, the CDR3 is TGTGCCAGTTGTAGGTGGGGCGCTCTATCTGAAGCTTTCTTT.

To note about this clone: Other nucleotide sequences from this sample produce the same CDR3. This sequence joins TRBV5-1 and TRBJ2-3; 10 nucleotides agree with TRBD1. CDR1 is SGHRS and CDR2 is YFSETQ in the germline V gene. The V segment lost 3 bases and the J segment 3 bases; nucleotides outside the gene matches: 4. The CDR3 consists of 15 residues. In DNA, the CDR3 is TGCGCCAGCAGCTCCCCGGACAGGGGGACAGATACGCAGTATTTT. Residues: CASSSPDRGTDTQYF.

The chain links TRBV18 to TRBJ2-3; 12 positions agree with TRBD1. Per germline, CDR1 KGHSH and CDR2 LQKENI. This CDR3 contains 15 residues. J was trimmed by 4 bases and V by 5 bases; bases with no gene match: 4. The CDR3: CASSSGQGAPDTQYF. The CDR3 nucleotides read TGTGCCAGCTCATCGGGACAGGGGGCCCCAGATACGCAGTATTTT.

The V gene is TRBV6-1, the J gene TRBJ2-5, with a weak D call TRBD2 (6 bases). The ends were cut back, 5 bases at V and 3 bases at J, with 10 bases in the middle. The germline V gene encodes CDR1 MNHNS and CDR2 SASEGT. This CDR3 is 13 amino acids long. The CDR3 reads CASSREREETQYF. CDR3 nucleotide sequence: TGTGCCAGCAGTCGGGAGAGAGAAGAGACCCAGTACTTC.

This chain joins TRBV10-3 and TRBJ2-3; 9 nucleotides agree with TRBD2. Trimming removed 3 bases from V and 4 bases from J; junction bases left unmatched: 2. The CDR3 is made up of 14 amino acids. Germline-derived CDR1 and CDR2 are ENHRY and SYGVKD. CDR3 bases: TGTGCCATCAGTGATAGCGGGAGTCCAGATACGCAGTATTTT. As protein: CAISDSGSPDTQYF.

Worth noting for this clone: In the same sample, other DNA sequences code for this CDR3. The V and J genes are TRBV6-6 and TRBJ2-1, with a possible D match to TRBD2 (5 bases). The ends were cut back, 0 bases at V and 0 bases at J, with 6 bases in the middle. The CDR3 runs 15 residues. The germline V gene has CDR1 MNHNY and CDR2 SVGAGI (reference sequence). The CDR3 spells CASSYSGSSYNEQFF. The CDR3 DNA reads as TGTGCCAGCAGTTACTCTGGGAGCTCCTACAATGAGCAGTTCTTC.

V gene TRBV5-1 combines with J gene TRBJ2-3; D unclear. V dropped 4 bases and J dropped 0 bases, with 6 bases sitting between them. Germline V gene data show CDR1 as SGHRS and CDR2 as YFSETQ. The CDR3 sequence is 13 residues long. The CDR3, as DNA: TGCGCCAGCAGCATAGATAGCACAGATACGCAGTATTTT. It codes for CASSIDSTDTQYF. Complete variable domain (other parts from reference TRBV5-1 and TRBJ2-3): KAGVTQTPRYLIKTRGQQVTLSCSPISGHRSVSWYQQTPGQGLQFLFEYFSETQRNKGNFPGRFSGRQFSNSRSEMNVSTLELGDSALYLCASSIDSTDTQYFGPGTRLTVL.

CDR3 amino acids: CASSFYKTWSSGRRSYNEQFF. In DNA, the CDR3 is TGTGCCAGCAGTTTCTATAAAACCTGGTCTAGCGGGAGAAGGAGCTACAATGAGCAGTTCTTC. This sequence joins TRBV27 and TRBJ2-1; TRBD2 aligns across 10 bases. V gave up 3 bases and J gave up 3 bases; unmatched junction bases: 20. In germline, CDR1 is MNHEY, CDR2 SMNVEV (reference sequence). The CDR3 loop spans 21 amino acids.

V is TRBV6-5 and J is TRBJ1-2; D call uncertain. The CDR3 runs to 14 residues. CDR1 MNHEY and CDR2 SVGAGI come from the germline V gene. V was cut by 0 bases and J by 4 bases, with 9 bases left in between. The CDR3 region has the DNA TGTGCCAGCAGTTACTCGACCTGGGGCTATGGCTACACCTTC. It codes for CASSYSTWGYGYTF.

V and J are TRBV2 and TRBJ2-7; TRBD1 agrees at 7 bases. This CDR3 contains 14 residues. Germline values: CDR1 SNHLY, CDR2 FYNNEI. V dropped 6 bases and J dropped 3; count of bases not matched to a gene: 8. CDR3 residues: CASSADRNNYEQYF. The CDR3 region has the DNA TGTGCCAGCAGCGCGGACAGGAATAACTACGAGCAGTACTTC.

The chain couples TRBV10-3 to TRBJ2-4; 7 bases line up with TRBD2. J gave up 1 base and V 2 bases, and 8 bases lay outside the gene matches. The CDR3 is made up of 17 amino acids. From germline, CDR1 is ENHRY and CDR2 SYGVKD. DNA of the CDR3: TGTGCCATCAGTGAGGGGGAGGGGCGCTCGGCCAAAAACATTCAGTACTTC. This codes for CAISEGEGRSAKNIQYF.

V and J are TRBV7-2 and TRBJ1-1; 8 nucleotides line up with TRBD1. Germline V CDR1 and CDR2: SGHTA, FQGNSA. This CDR3 is 16 amino acids long. J was trimmed by 4 bases and V by 5 bases; bases with no gene match: 12. The CDR3 bases are TGTGCCAGCAGCCCTCGACAGGGGATAGTTGGCACTGAAGCTTTCTTT. Amino acid sequence: CASSPRQGIVGTEAFF.

Points on this clone: Other DNA sequences within the sample encode an identical CDR3. The rearrangement joins TRBV14 to TRBJ2-7, with 8 bases aligning to TRBD1. Germline CDR1 SGHDN, CDR2 FVKESK. The CDR3 is 15 amino acids. V lost 1 base, J lost 3 bases, and 5 bases stayed unmatched. The DNA of the CDR3 is TGTGCCAGCAGCCAAGGCGGGACAGGACTCTACGAGCAGTACTTC. It yields the protein CASSQGGTGLYEQYF.

This chain connects TRBV5-6 to TRBJ2-7; maybe TRBD2 (6 bases). The V and J ends lost 4 bases and 4 bases respectively, with 15 bases between them. The CDR3 length is 14 residues. Germline lookup yields CDR1 SGHDT and CDR2 YYEEEE. The CDR3 loop is CASSGGFGVYEQYF. The DNA of the CDR3 is TGTGCCAGCAGCGGGGGGTTCGGTGTGTACGAGCAGTACTTC.